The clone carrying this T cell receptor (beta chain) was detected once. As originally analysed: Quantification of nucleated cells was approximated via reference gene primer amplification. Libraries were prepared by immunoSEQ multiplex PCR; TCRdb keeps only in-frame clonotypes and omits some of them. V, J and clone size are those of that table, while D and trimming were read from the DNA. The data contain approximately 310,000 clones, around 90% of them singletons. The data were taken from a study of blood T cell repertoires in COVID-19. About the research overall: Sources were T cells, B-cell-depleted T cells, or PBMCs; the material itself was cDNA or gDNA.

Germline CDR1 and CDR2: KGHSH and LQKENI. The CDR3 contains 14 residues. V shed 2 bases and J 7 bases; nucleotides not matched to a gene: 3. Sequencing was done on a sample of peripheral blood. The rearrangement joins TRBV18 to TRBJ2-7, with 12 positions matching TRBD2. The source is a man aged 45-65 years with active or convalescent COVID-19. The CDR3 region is CASSPKTSGGEQYF. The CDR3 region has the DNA TGTGCCAGCTCACCAAAGACTAGCGGGGGTGAGCAGTACTTC. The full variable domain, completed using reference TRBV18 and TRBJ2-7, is NAGVMQNPRHLVRRRGQEARLRCSPMKGHSHVYWYRQLPEEGLKFMVYLQKENIIDESGMPKERFSAEFPKEGPSILRIQQVVRGDSAAYFCASSPKTSGGEQYFGPGTRLTVT.